One sample yielded the 5 T cell receptor beta chains listed below, sequenced in a study of OX40 agonist ivuxolimab in advanced cancers. TCRdb's table, derived via immunoSEQ multiplex PCR, lists solely in-frame clones and lacks some. The sample lists 35,000 to 40,000 clones, 87% occurring once. Here the sequenced sample was CD4+ or CD8+ T cells sorted from blood, taken in a trial of the OX40 agonist ivuxolimab. The origin of the receptors is an adult with an advanced solid tumor such as melanoma, head and neck, liver or kidney cancer.

This clone was recorded only once. The chain links TRBV2 to TRBJ1-1; the match to TRBD1 covers 11 bases. The CDR3 covers 15 residues. V shed 8 bases, J shed 10 bases, and the junction held 15 bases outside the gene matches. CDR1 is SNHLY, CDR2 FYNNEI, per germline. The CDR3 DNA reads TGTGCCAGCCGTCAGGGACAGGGGGTTGGTGAGGCAGCTTTCTTT. Amino acids: CASRQGQGVGEAAFF. The variable domain in full, completed from reference TRBV2 and TRBJ1-1, reads EPEVTQTPSHQVTQMGQEVILRCVPISNHLYFYWYRQILGQKVEFLVSFYNNEISEKSEIFDDQFSVERPDGSNFTLKIRSTKLEDSAMYFCASRQGQGVGEAAFFGQGTRLTVV.

The CDR3 DNA sequence: TGTGCCAGTAGTAGACAGGCAGATACGCAGTATTTT. Protein: CASSRQADTQYF. The V call is TRBV19, the J call TRBJ2-3; D possibly corresponds to TRBD1 (6 bases). Germline V gene data show CDR1 as LNHDA and CDR2 as SQIVND (reference sequence). V lost 4 bases, J lost 4 bases, and 6 bases lay in between. The CDR3 is 12 residues long.

V and J are TRBV19 and TRBJ2-7, with D tentatively TRBD2 (5 bases). The V end was cut by 7 bases, the J end by 3 bases, with 10 bases between. Germline V CDR1 and CDR2: LNHDA, SQIVND (reference sequence). CDR3 length: 12 residues. The CDR3 protein is CASTGGNYEQYF. As DNA, the CDR3 is TGTGCCAGTACTGGAGGTAACTACGAGCAGTACTTC.

J is TRBJ1-4 and V is TRBV7-6; D not certain. The CDR3 is 14 residues long. Looked up from germline, CDR1 is SGHVS and CDR2 is FNYEAQ. Trimming took off 2 bases at V and 6 bases at J, with 10 bases between the two ends. Here the CDR3 DNA reads TGTGCCAGCAGCTTATCTACGGCAGATGAAAAACTGTTTTTT. Translation gives CASSLSTADEKLFF. Filled out from reference TRBV7-6 and TRBJ1-4, the complete variable domain reads GAGVSQSPRYKVTKRGQDVALRCDPISGHVSLYWYRQALGQGPEFLTYFNYEAQQDKSGLPNDRFSAERPEGSISTLTIQRTEQRDSAMYRCASSLSTADEKLFFGSGTQLSVL.

The chain couples TRBV4-1 to TRBJ2-7, with a weak D call TRBD1 (6 bases). Looked up from germline, CDR1 is MGHRA and CDR2 is YSYEKL. This CDR3 contains 15 residues. The V gene lost 1 base and the J gene lost 1 base, with 11 bases spanning the gap. CDR3 in amino acids: CASSQAHRVSYEQYF. CDR3 nucleotides: TGCGCCAGCAGCCAAGCCCACAGGGTTTCCTACGAGCAGTACTTC.